One sample yielded the 19 T cell receptor beta chains listed below, sequenced in a study of blood T cell repertoires in COVID-19. The method was immunoSEQ multiplex PCR; TCRdb's version includes in-frame clones alone and lacks a portion of them. Altogether about 72,000 clones are present, 82% being singletons, with the ten largest covering around a sixth. Sequencing input: peripheral blood. All receptors derive from a human donor in a cohort sampled during active COVID-19.

V gene TRBV2 combines with J gene TRBJ2-7, with 9 bases identical to TRBD1. The CDR3 covers 13 residues. Losses at the gene ends were 6 bases for V and 3 bases for J; bases not matched to a gene: 3. Germline V gives CDR1 SNHLY, CDR2 FYNNEI. The CDR3 region has the DNA TGTGCCAGCAGCGCGGACAGGGGCTACGAGCAGTACTTC. The encoded protein is CASSADRGYEQYF.

The rearrangement joins TRBV3-1 (or the pseudogene TRBV3-2) to TRBJ2-7, with TRBD2 identical over 7 bases. Trimming removed 2 bases from V and 4 bases from J; junction bases left unmatched: 8. Germline assignment: CDR1 LGHDT and CDR2 YNNKEL (reference sequence). This CDR3 comprises 15 residues. CDR3 bases: TGTGCCAGCAGCCAATTTCCCAGGGAGGGATACGAGCAGTACTTC. Translation: CASSQFPREGYEQYF.

This sequence joins TRBV9 and TRBJ2-5; perhaps TRBD1 as D (6 bases). This CDR3 is built from 15 residues. The germline CDR1 and CDR2 sequences are SGDLS and YYNGEE. With 5 bases removed from V and 9 bases from J, the gap between germline ends came to 23 bases. The CDR3 nucleotides are TGTGCCAGCAGTGCTACGGGACACGACTTTGAGGCCCAGTACTTC. Protein product: CASSATGHDFEAQYF.

The gene calls are TRBV6-1 and TRBJ1-5; tentative D call: TRBD1 (6 bases). V was pared by 0 bases and J by 9 bases, with 15 bases between. CDR3 length: 15 amino acids. The V gene's germline CDR1 is MNHNS and CDR2 SASEGT. In nucleotides, the CDR3 is TGTGCCAGCAGTGAAGCTGCGGGCCAGGGGTGGCCCCAGCATTTT. Translating it yields CASSEAAGQGWPQHF.

The V call is TRBV30, the J call TRBJ1-1, with D perhaps TRBD1 (6 bases). Germline V gives CDR1 GTSNPN, CDR2 SVGIG (reference sequence). CDR3 length: 13 residues. Between the trimmed V and J ends, which lost 2 bases and 3 bases, there was a span of 10 bases. The DNA for the CDR3 is TGTGCCTGGAGTTCCAGGGGAGACACTGAAGCTTTCTTT. Protein: CAWSSRGDTEAFF.

This sequence joins TRBV30 and TRBJ1-2; D possibly corresponds to TRBD1 (6 bases). V was pared by 3 bases and J by 4 bases, with 12 bases between. This CDR3 is 13 amino acids long. The germline V gene has CDR1 GTSNPN and CDR2 SVGIG (reference sequence). The CDR3 nucleotides read TGTGCCTGGAGGCCCCAGGGGAGCTATGGCTACACCTTC. Encoded protein: CAWRPQGSYGYTF.

The chain recombines TRBV11-2 with TRBJ2-7; TRBD1 might be the D (6 bases). The CDR3 runs to 15 residues. V was cut by 4 bases and J by 1 base, with 14 bases left in between. Germline lookup yields CDR1 SGHAT and CDR2 FQNNGV. CDR3 sequence (DNA): TGTGCCAGCAGCTATGGTGGGGGCCGGTCCTACGAGCAGTACTTC. Protein product: CASSYGGGRSYEQYF.

V usage is TRBV7-2 and J usage is TRBJ2-5; no clear D. Germline CDR1 and CDR2: SGHTA and FQGNSA. The CDR3 is 14 amino acids. The ends were cut back, 5 bases at V and 1 base at J, with 11 bases in the middle. The CDR3 loop reads CASSHPRTQETQYF. CDR3 coding DNA: TGTGCCAGCAGCCACCCGCGTACCCAAGAGACCCAGTACTTC.

This chain connects TRBV6-5 to TRBJ2-7; 15 nucleotides line up with TRBD2. The CDR3 consists of 14 residues. V shed 6 bases, J shed 7 bases, and the junction held 4 bases outside the gene matches. The germline CDR1 and CDR2 sequences are MNHEY and SVGAGI. The CDR3 region has the DNA TGTGCCAGCAGGGGGACTAGCGGGGGGCTTGAGCAGTACTTC. This translates into CASRGTSGGLEQYF.

The chain links TRBV29-1 to TRBJ2-7; TRBD1 matches 9 bases. The CDR3 spans 14 residues. The V gene's germline CDR1 is SQVTM and CDR2 ANQGSEA. V dropped 6 bases and J dropped 7; count of bases not matched to a gene: 13. For the CDR3, the DNA is TGCAGCGTCAGCCCCCGGGACAGGGTTCTAGAGCAGTACTTC. It encodes CSVSPRDRVLEQYF.

This chain uses TRBV7-2 with TRBJ1-2; D perhaps matches TRBD1 (6 bases). The CDR3 is 13 residues long. Germline loops: CDR1 SGHTA, CDR2 FQGNSA. The ends were cut back, 5 bases at V and 7 bases at J, with 14 bases in the middle. CDR3 loop: CASSPDRNPGYTF. The CDR3 DNA reads as TGTGCCAGCAGCCCCGACAGGAATCCTGGCTACACCTTC.

The chain employs TRBV15 and TRBJ1-4; perhaps TRBD1 as D (5 bases). Trimming shortened V by 0 bases and J by 17 bases, and 16 bases separated the two germline ends. This CDR3 is 13 amino acids long. The V gene's germline CDR1 is LNHNV and CDR2 YYDKDF (reference sequence). This CDR3 is CATSRDLQGAKFF. In nucleotides, the CDR3 is TGTGCCACCAGCAGAGATCTTCAGGGCGCCAAATTTTTT.

A few counts support this clone. The chain is built from TRBV4-1 and TRBJ2-7, with TRBD1 as a possible D gene (5 bases). The CDR3 sequence is 12 residues long. Germline-derived CDR1 and CDR2 are MGHRA and YSYEKL. Trimming took off 4 bases at V and 5 bases at J, with 9 bases between the two ends. Here the CDR3 reads CASSPQGDEQYF. The CDR3 DNA is TGCGCCAGCAGCCCGCAGGGTGACGAGCAGTACTTC.

The chain is built from TRBV7-9 and TRBJ2-7; D is possibly TRBD2 (6 bases). Germline CDR1 and CDR2: SEHNR and FQNEAQ (reference sequence). Deletions cut 5 bases from V and 3 bases from J, with 8 bases between. The CDR3 has 12 amino acids. The CDR3 is CASSRGIYEQYF. Written as DNA, the CDR3 is TGTGCCAGCAGCCGCGGGATCTACGAGCAGTACTTC.

V and J are TRBV6-5 and TRBJ1-1; D possibly corresponds to TRBD1 (5 bases). The germline V gene has CDR1 MNHEY and CDR2 SVGAGI. The CDR3 is made up of 13 amino acids. The V gene lost 7 bases and the J gene lost 5 bases, with 14 bases spanning the gap. CDR3 amino acids: CASKGSRGTEAFF. CDR3 nucleotides: TGTGCCAGCAAAGGCAGCCGGGGGACTGAAGCTTTCTTT.

The chain joins TRBV5-4 to TRBJ2-3; D not certain. Trimming shortened V by 3 bases and J by 2 bases, and 16 bases separated the two germline ends. Germline CDR1 reads SGHNT; CDR2 reads YYREEE (reference sequence). This CDR3 is 16 amino acids long. The CDR3 sequence: CASSSPGGDYTDTQYF. The CDR3 coding sequence is TGTGCCAGCAGCTCCCCCGGTGGAGATTACACAGATACGCAGTATTTT. Variable domain in full (rest from reference TRBV5-4 and TRBJ2-3): ETGVTQSPTHLIKTRGQQVTLRCSSQSGHNTVSWYQQALGQGPQFIFQYYREEENGRGNFPPRFSGLQFPNYSSELNVNALELDDSALYLCASSSPGGDYTDTQYFGPGTRLTVL.

This sequence joins TRBV27 and TRBJ1-4, with D tentatively TRBD1 (6 bases). The CDR3 is 15 amino acids. Trimming pared 8 bases from V and 5 bases from J, leaving 18 bases between. Germline V gene data show CDR1 as MNHEY and CDR2 as SMNVEV (reference sequence). Here the CDR3 reads CASGTPRGINEKLFF. The CDR3 nucleotides are TGTGCCAGCGGAACCCCCAGGGGCATCAATGAAAAACTGTTTTTT. Using reference TRBV27 and TRBJ1-4 for the parts outside the CDR3, the full variable domain is EAQVTQNPRYLITVTGKKLTVTCSQNMNHEYMSWYRQDPGLGLRQIYYSMNVEVTDKGDVPEGYKVSRKEKRNFPLILESPSPNQTSLYFCASGTPRGINEKLFFGSGTQLSVL.

The chain carries TRBV12-3 or TRBV12-4 and TRBJ1-2, with D possibly matching TRBD1 (5 bases). The length of the CDR3 is 13 residues. V lost 5 bases to trimming and J lost 8 bases, with 15 bases between them. The CDR3 DNA follows: TGTGCCAGCAGTGACCAGGGCTACCAGGGCTACACCTTC. This encodes CASSDQGYQGYTF.

The rearrangement uses TRBV18 and TRBJ2-7; the D is unclear. V dropped 4 bases and J dropped 1 base, with 5 bases sitting between them. The germline CDR1 and CDR2 sequences are KGHSH and LQKENI. The CDR3 is made up of 12 amino acids. The CDR3 nucleotides read TGTGCCAGCTCACTTAGATCCTACGAGCAGTACTTC. Amino acids: CASSLRSYEQYF. Full variable domain (outside the CDR3, taken from reference TRBV18 and TRBJ2-7): NAGVMQNPRHLVRRRGQEARLRCSPMKGHSHVYWYRQLPEEGLKFMVYLQKENIIDESGMPKERFSAEFPKEGPSILRIQQVVRGDSAAYFCASSLRSYEQYFGPGTRLTVT.